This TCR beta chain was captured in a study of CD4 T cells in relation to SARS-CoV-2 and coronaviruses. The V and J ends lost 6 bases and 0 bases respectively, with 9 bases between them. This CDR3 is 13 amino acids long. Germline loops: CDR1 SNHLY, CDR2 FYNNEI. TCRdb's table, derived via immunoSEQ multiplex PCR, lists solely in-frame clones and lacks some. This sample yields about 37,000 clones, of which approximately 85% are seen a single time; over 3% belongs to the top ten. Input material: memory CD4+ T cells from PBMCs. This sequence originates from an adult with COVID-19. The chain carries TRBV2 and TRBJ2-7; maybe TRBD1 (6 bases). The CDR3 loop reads CASSPDSSYEQYF. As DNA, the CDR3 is TGTGCCAGCAGCCCGGACAGCTCCTACGAGCAGTACTTC.